A single sample gave rise to the 11 T cell receptor beta chains below, sequenced in a study of blood T cell repertoires in COVID-19 (dated by TCRdb to 2020 to 2022). To prepare the library, the immunoSEQ multiplex PCR assay was applied. The table was pulled from immuneACCESS by TCRdb, which kept in-frame rearrangements only. Such tables lose some clones; where checked, under half of the loss comes from unresolved V genes, and the rest has no known cause. This sample gives about 210,000 clones in total; approximately 88% of them show up just once. The biggest ten clones account for roughly 2.4% of the sample. Source material: PBMCs or T cells enriched from blood (not recorded which). The source is a woman between 35 and 50 years old with acute COVID-19.

In its sample, this clone was seen once. The rearrangement joins TRBV19 to TRBJ2-3; 11 bases agree with TRBD1. Germline CDR1 reads LNHDA; CDR2 reads SQIVND (reference sequence). The CDR3 covers 15 residues. V shed 5 bases and J 6 bases; nucleotides not matched to a gene: 7. The DNA for the CDR3 is TGTGCCAGTAGTGGACGGACAGGGGGCCCCGATACGCAGTATTTT. This sequence encodes CASSGRTGGPDTQYF.

The chain recombines TRBV5-6 with TRBJ1-5, with D possibly being TRBD1 (5 bases). V was trimmed by 7 bases and J by 0 bases, leaving 11 bases between them. CDR1 and CDR2 (germline): SGHDT, YYEEEE. The CDR3 spans 14 residues. The CDR3, as DNA: TGTGCCAGCCAGAGAAGGGGTAGCAATCAGCCCCAGCATTTT. Its translation: CASQRRGSNQPQHF.

The rearrangement links TRBV15 to TRBJ1-2; D is unresolved. Germline V gives CDR1 LNHNV, CDR2 YYDKDF (reference sequence). The CDR3 is made up of 14 amino acids. Trimming removed 1 base from V and 3 bases from J, with 9 bases in between. The CDR3 DNA follows: TGTGCCACCAGCAGAGCAATGGAGGACTATGGCTACACCTTC. It encodes CATSRAMEDYGYTF.

The rearrangement joins TRBV9 to TRBJ2-5; D possibly corresponds to TRBD2 (7 bases). This CDR3 is 19 amino acids long. Trimming shortened V by 4 bases and J by 2 bases, and 27 bases separated the two germline ends. Germline V CDR1 and CDR2: SGDLS, YYNGEE. The CDR3 bases are TGTGCCAGCAGCCCGCCTCTGGGGGGGGCTAGCGGTCAACAAGAGACCCAGTACTTC. Translated: CASSPPLGGASGQQETQYF.

This chain links TRBV19 with TRBJ1-1, with D maybe TRBD1 (6 bases). Germline CDR1 and CDR2: LNHDA and SQIVND (reference sequence). This CDR3 region has 14 residues. With 3 bases removed from V and 8 bases from J, the gap between germline ends came to 16 bases. The CDR3 DNA reads TGTGCCAGTAGTATTAAGGGGGTCAGTTCAGAAGCTTTCTTT. This codes for CASSIKGVSSEAFF.

This rearrangement joins TRBV10-3 to TRBJ2-1; 11 bases are a match to TRBD2. This CDR3 is 16 amino acids long. V trimming: 0 bases; J trimming: 7 bases; junction bases outside the gene matches: 5. Germline CDR1 reads ENHRY; CDR2 reads SYGVKD. The CDR3 region is CAISESRTSGPNEQFF. DNA for the CDR3: TGTGCCATCAGTGAGTCACGGACTAGCGGGCCAAATGAGCAGTTCTTC.

In its sample, this clone was seen a few times. The chain links TRBV11-2 to TRBJ1-5; D might be TRBD1 (5 bases). Deletions cut 5 bases from V and 10 bases from J, with 18 bases between. The CDR3 is 14 residues long. Germline V CDR1 and CDR2: SGHAT, FQNNGV. The CDR3 bases are TGTGCCAGCAGCCCCTCAGGGTCCTTTTACCCCCAGCATTTT. Translating gives CASSPSGSFYPQHF.

J is TRBJ1-2 and V is TRBV5-8; a weak D match, TRBD1 (5 bases). Trimming took off 7 bases at V and 8 bases at J, with 21 bases between the two ends. CDR1 and CDR2 (germline): SGHTS, YDEGEE. CDR3 length equals 14 residues. As DNA, the CDR3 is TGTGCCAGCTCCTCGGAAGGGGCCTTCGAGGGCTACACCTTC. Encoded protein: CASSSEGAFEGYTF.

This sequence joins TRBV27 and TRBJ1-6; a weak D match, TRBD1 (5 bases). The CDR3 is 17 residues long. V was shortened by 5 bases and J by 0 bases, with 14 bases between the two germline ends. CDR1 MNHEY and CDR2 SMNVEV come from the germline V gene (reference sequence). The CDR3 region is CASSEDSLSSYNSPLHF. The CDR3 region has the DNA TGTGCCAGCAGTGAAGACAGCTTAAGCTCCTATAATTCACCCCTCCACTTT.

The chain uses TRBV4-2 and TRBJ2-2, with D possibly being TRBD2 (6 bases). V was cut by 0 bases and J by 1 base, with 9 bases left in between. The CDR3 covers 16 residues. The germline CDR1 and CDR2 sequences are LGHNA and YNFKEQ. CDR3 nucleotide sequence: TGTGCCAGCAGCCAAGAGGGGAGGCAGAACACCGGGGAGCTGTTTTTT. Its translation: CASSQEGRQNTGELFF.

The CDR3 protein is CASSSRASALSYNEQFF. The CDR3 DNA reads as TGTGCCAGCAGCTCTAGGGCTAGCGCTCTTTCCTACAATGAGCAGTTCTTC. The chain couples TRBV7-2 to TRBJ2-1, with a weak D call TRBD2 (6 bases). Trimming stripped 4 bases from V and 1 base from J, with 17 bases between. Looked up from germline, CDR1 is SGHTA and CDR2 is FQGNSA. The CDR3 is 17 amino acids.